These 14 T cell receptor beta chains were sequenced from one sample in a study of neurological immune-mediated disorders. Described time point: technical triplicate 2. TCRdb reanalysed the 5' RACE reads using MiXCR and keeps one entry per CDR3 protein. The sample records more than 50,000 distinct CDR3 sequences, about 25% being singletons. Sequenced input: PBMCs. The receptor set was obtained from a man between 60 and 70 years old with HTLV-1-associated myelopathy (HAM/TSP).

This clonotype was observed at least ten times. V is TRBV5-1 and J is TRBJ1-4, with no clear D. The CDR3 contains 16 residues. Germline CDR1 and CDR2: SGHRS and YFSETQ. The V and J ends lost 0 bases and 6 bases respectively, with 15 bases between them. CDR3 nucleotides: TGCGCCAGCAGCTTGGGGGGAGCACCGCGCGATGAAAAACTGTTTTTT. Translation: CASSLGGAPRDEKLFF.

This clonotype appeared many times. The chain recombines TRBV5-1 with TRBJ1-6; weak D call: TRBD1 (5 bases). V shed 0 bases and J shed 10 bases, with 11 bases lying between them. CDR3 length: 14 residues. CDR1 and CDR2 from the germline V gene are SGHRS and YFSETQ. The CDR3 bases are TGCGCCAGCAGCTTGGACGGGGCTGGCTCACCCCTCCACTTT. It encodes CASSLDGAGSPLHF.

Written as DNA, the CDR3 is TGTGCCATCAGTGCCCATTCAGTTGTTCCCAACTATGGCTACACCTTC. Protein: CAISAHSVVPNYGYTF. V is TRBV10-3 and J is TRBJ1-2; D gene unclear. Germline V lookup: CDR1 ENHRY, CDR2 SYGVKD. The V end lost 4 bases, the J end lost 2 bases, and 17 bases lay between the germline ends. This CDR3 spans 16 amino acids.

This clonotype was counted at least ten times. The junction differs from germline at one of its ends, possibly a read error. The rearrangement joins TRBV3-1 to TRBJ1-2; TRBD1 agrees at 7 bases. Germline V CDR1 and CDR2: LGHDT, YNNKEL (reference sequence). This CDR3 has 14 amino acids. The CDR3 here is CASSPQGQRVGRDF. CDR3 bases: TGTGCCAGCAGCCCACAGGGGCAGAGAGTCGGTCGCGACTTC.

The rearrangement joins TRBV28 to TRBJ1-2; D gene ambiguous. Looked up from germline, CDR1 is MDHEN and CDR2 is SYDVKM. There are 12 residues in the CDR3. Trimming took 2 bases from V and 7 from J, leaving 8 bases between them. The CDR3 is CASSLRDAGYTF. For the CDR3, the DNA is TGTGCCAGCAGTTTAAGAGACGCTGGCTACACCTTC.

This clonotype occurred many times. This sequence joins TRBV27 and TRBJ2-1, with 7 bases lining up with TRBD2. Germline V gene sequence: CDR1 MNHEY, CDR2 SMNVEV (reference sequence). There are 15 residues in the CDR3. V dropped 6 bases and J dropped 7; count of bases not matched to a gene: 12. DNA for the CDR3: TGTGCCAGCAGGAGCCTGGATAGCGGGTGGAATGAGCAGTTCTTC. It yields the protein CASRSLDSGWNEQFF.

The chain has TRBV5-1 and TRBJ1-2; the match to TRBD1 covers 8 bases. J gave up 8 bases and V 0 bases, and 12 bases lay outside the gene matches. The germline gives CDR1 SGHRS, CDR2 YFSETQ. There are 16 residues in the CDR3. CDR3 residues: CASSLGQGADLGGYTF. In nucleotides, the CDR3 is TGCGCCAGCAGCTTGGGGCAGGGGGCCGACTTAGGGGGCTACACCTTC.

This rearrangement joins TRBV5-1 to TRBJ2-5; 10 bases match TRBD2. The length of the CDR3 is 15 residues. Unmatched junction bases numbered 10, after V lost 4 bases and J lost 7 bases. Germline V CDR1 and CDR2: SGHRS, YFSETQ. The CDR3, as DNA: TGCGCCAGCAGCACAGAGCGGGAGGGCCTGGGGACCCAGTACTTC. The encoded protein is CASSTEREGLGTQYF.

This clonotype was counted only a few times. The J gene is TRBJ1-6, the V gene TRBV7-2; D may be TRBD1 (5 bases). Per germline, CDR1 SGHTA and CDR2 FQGNSA. The CDR3 sequence is 13 residues long. The ends were cut back, 3 bases at V and 7 bases at J, with 7 bases in the middle. The CDR3 nucleotides read TGTGCCAGCAGCTTTAAGGGGAATTCACCCCTCCACTTT. Protein sequence: CASSFKGNSPLHF. The full variable domain, its missing parts supplied by reference TRBV7-2 and TRBJ1-6, is GAGVSQSPSNKVTEKGKDVELRCDPISGHTALYWYRQSLGQGLEFLIYFQGNSAPDKSGLPSDRFSAERTGGSVSTLTIQRTQQEDSAVYLCASSFKGNSPLHFGNGTRLTVT.

This clonotype appeared many times. The V and J genes are TRBV6-1 and TRBJ2-7; TRBD2 aligns across 10 bases. CDR1 MNHNS and CDR2 SASEGT come from the germline V gene. The ends lost 4 bases at V and 3 bases at J; junction bases unmatched: 9. This CDR3 region has 16 residues. CDR3 DNA: TGTGCCAGCAGTGGTGGGCTAGCGGGAGTCCTCTACGAGCAGTACTTC. This sequence encodes CASSGGLAGVLYEQYF.

Notes on this clonotype: The conserved closing phenylalanine or tryptophan is absent in this CDR3, likely reflecting a read error. This chain connects TRBV5-1 to TRBJ2-7, with TRBD1 as a possible D gene (6 bases). The CDR3 is 14 residues long. Germline CDR1 reads SGHRS; CDR2 reads YFSETQ. As DNA, the CDR3 is TGCGCCAACAGCCCTTCACAGGGTTCGCACGAGCAGTACTAC. Translating gives CANSPSQGSHEQYY.

J is TRBJ1-5 and V is TRBV20-1; tentatively, D is TRBD1 (5 bases). The CDR3 runs to 13 residues. Germline CDR1 is DFQATT and CDR2 is SNEGSKA (reference sequence). With 2 bases removed from V and 4 bases from J, the gap between germline ends came to 9 bases. The CDR3 reads CSARLTANQPQHF. DNA for the CDR3: TGCAGTGCTAGATTGACAGCAAATCAGCCCCAGCATTTT.

The J gene is TRBJ2-2, the V gene TRBV4-1; D is perhaps TRBD1 (6 bases). The germline gives CDR1 MGHRA, CDR2 YSYEKL. The CDR3 covers 16 residues. V was clipped by 7 bases and J by 5 bases, with 20 bases between them. Here the CDR3 DNA reads TGCGCCAGCACCCTTCTAGGTTCAGGGGCAACCGGGGAGCTGTTTTTT. This codes for CASTLLGSGATGELFF.

This clonotype was seen repeatedly, ten times or more. The V gene is TRBV5-4, the J gene TRBJ1-1, with a tentative D call TRBD1 (5 bases). The V and J ends lost 10 bases and 3 bases respectively, with 13 bases between them. The germline gives CDR1 SGHNT, CDR2 YYREEE (reference sequence). This CDR3 comprises 12 residues. CDR3 nucleotide sequence: TGTGCCGTCCAGGGAAAGGACACTGAAGCTTTCTTT. Translated, it gives CAVQGKDTEAFF.